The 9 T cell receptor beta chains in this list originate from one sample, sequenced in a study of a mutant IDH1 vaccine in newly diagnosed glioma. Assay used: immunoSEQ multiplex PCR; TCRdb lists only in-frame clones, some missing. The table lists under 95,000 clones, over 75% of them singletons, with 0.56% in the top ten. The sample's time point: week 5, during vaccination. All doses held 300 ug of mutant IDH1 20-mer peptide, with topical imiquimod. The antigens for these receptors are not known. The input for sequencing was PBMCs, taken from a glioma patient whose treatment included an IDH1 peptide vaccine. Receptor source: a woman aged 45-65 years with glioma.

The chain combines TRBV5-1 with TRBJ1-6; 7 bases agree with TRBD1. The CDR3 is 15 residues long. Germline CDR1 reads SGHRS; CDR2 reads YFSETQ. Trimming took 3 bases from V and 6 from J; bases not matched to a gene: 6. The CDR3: CASSSRTGTNSPLHF. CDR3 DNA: TGCGCCAGCAGCTCCCGGACAGGAACTAATTCACCCCTCCACTTT.

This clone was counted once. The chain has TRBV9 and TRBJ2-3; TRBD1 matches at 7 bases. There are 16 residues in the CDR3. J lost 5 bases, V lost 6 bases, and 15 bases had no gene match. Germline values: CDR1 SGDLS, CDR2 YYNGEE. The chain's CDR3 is CASNFGQDFLGDTQYF. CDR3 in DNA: TGTGCCAGCAATTTCGGACAGGACTTCTTGGGAGATACGCAGTATTTT.

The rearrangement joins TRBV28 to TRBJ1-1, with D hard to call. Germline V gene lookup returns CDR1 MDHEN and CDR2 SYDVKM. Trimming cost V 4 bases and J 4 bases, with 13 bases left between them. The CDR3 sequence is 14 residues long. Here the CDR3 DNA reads TGTGCCAGCAGTTCCTACCAAGCGAGCACTGAAGCTTTCTTT. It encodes CASSSYQASTEAFF.

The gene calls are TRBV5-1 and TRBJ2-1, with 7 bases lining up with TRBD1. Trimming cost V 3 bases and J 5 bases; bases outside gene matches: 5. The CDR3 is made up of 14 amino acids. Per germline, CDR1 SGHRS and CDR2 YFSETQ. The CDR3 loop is CASSYAQGDNEQFF. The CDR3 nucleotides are TGCGCCAGCAGCTACGCCCAGGGGGACAATGAGCAGTTCTTC.

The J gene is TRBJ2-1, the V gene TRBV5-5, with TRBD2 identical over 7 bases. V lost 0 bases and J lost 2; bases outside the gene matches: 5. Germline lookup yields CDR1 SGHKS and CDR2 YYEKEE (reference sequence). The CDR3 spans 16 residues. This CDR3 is CASSLVAGLPYNEQFF. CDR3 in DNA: TGTGCCAGCAGCTTGGTCGCGGGACTACCCTACAATGAGCAGTTCTTC.

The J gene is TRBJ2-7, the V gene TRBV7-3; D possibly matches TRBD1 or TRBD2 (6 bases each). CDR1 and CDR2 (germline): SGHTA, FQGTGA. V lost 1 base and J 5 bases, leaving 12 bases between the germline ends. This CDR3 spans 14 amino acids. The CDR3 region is CASSLNGGQNEQYF. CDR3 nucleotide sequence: TGTGCCAGCAGCTTAAATGGGGGGCAAAACGAGCAGTACTTC.

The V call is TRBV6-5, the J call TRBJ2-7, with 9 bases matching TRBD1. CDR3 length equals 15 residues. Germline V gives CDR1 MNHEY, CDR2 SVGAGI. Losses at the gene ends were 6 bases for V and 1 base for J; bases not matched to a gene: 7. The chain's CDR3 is CASREGQGTSYEQYF. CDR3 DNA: TGTGCCAGCAGGGAGGGACAGGGTACATCCTACGAGCAGTACTTC.

CDR3 amino acids: CASSFEGDYGYTF. In nucleotides, the CDR3 is TGCGCCAGCAGCTTCGAAGGGGACTATGGCTACACCTTC. J is TRBJ1-2 and V is TRBV5-1; tentatively, D is TRBD1 (5 bases). CDR1 is SGHRS and CDR2 is YFSETQ in the germline V gene. The V gene lost 2 bases and the J gene lost 3 bases, with 8 bases spanning the gap. This CDR3 is 13 amino acids long.

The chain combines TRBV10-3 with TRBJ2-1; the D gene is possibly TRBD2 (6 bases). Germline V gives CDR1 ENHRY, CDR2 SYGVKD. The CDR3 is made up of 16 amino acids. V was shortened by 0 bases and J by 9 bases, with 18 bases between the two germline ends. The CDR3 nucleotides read TGTGCCATCAGTGAGTCGAGGGGCGGGACGTCCGGTGAGCAGTTCTTC. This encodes CAISESRGGTSGEQFF.